Following are 26 T cell receptor beta chains from one sample sequenced in a study of T cells after yellow fever vaccination. From the 5' RACE reads, TCRdb called clonotypes with MiXCR, one entry per CDR3 protein. Among some 350,000 distinct CDR3 sequences listed, under 5% were seen once. This sample comprised PBMCs, obtained 5 days after the yellow fever booster vaccination. These receptors came from a man aged 18 to 30 who received the YFV17D yellow fever vaccine.

The chain is built from TRBV6-2 or TRBV6-3 and TRBJ2-1; D unclear. Germline assignment: CDR1 MNHEY and CDR2 SVGEGT. The CDR3 sequence is 20 residues long. With 0 bases removed from V and 0 bases from J, the gap between germline ends came to 21 bases. CDR3 residues: CASSYSIGPSRLSSYNEQFF. CDR3 nucleotides: TGTGCCAGCAGTTACTCGATAGGCCCGTCGAGGCTGAGCTCCTACAATGAGCAGTTCTTC.

This clonotype was seen many times. The rearrangement uses TRBV7-9 and TRBJ2-1; 8 bases are a match to TRBD2. The CDR3 covers 15 residues. Germline lookup yields CDR1 SEHNR and CDR2 FQNEAQ (reference sequence). Trimming cost V 2 bases and J 7 bases; bases outside gene matches: 7. The CDR3: CASSLMGGGQNEQFF. Written as DNA, the CDR3 is TGTGCCAGCAGCTTAATGGGCGGGGGGCAGAATGAGCAGTTCTTC.

The rearrangement uses TRBV7-2 and TRBJ2-5; TRBD2 matches 8 bases. The V and J ends lost 2 bases and 5 bases, in that order; junction bases with no gene match: 7. The CDR3 length is 15 residues. Germline-derived CDR1 and CDR2 are SGHTA and FQGNSA. CDR3 sequence: CASSLSGTSLETQYF. In DNA, the CDR3 is TGTGCCAGCAGCTTAAGCGGGACTAGTCTTGAGACCCAGTACTTC. Filled out from reference TRBV7-2 and TRBJ2-5, the complete variable domain reads GAGVSQSPSNKVTEKGKDVELRCDPISGHTALYWYRQSLGQGLEFLIYFQGNSAPDKSGLPSDRFSAERTGGSVSTLTIQRTQQEDSAVYLCASSLSGTSLETQYFGPGTRLLVL.

This chain links TRBV7-7 with TRBJ2-7; D is ambiguous. Germline loops: CDR1 SSHAT, CDR2 FNYEAQ (reference sequence). This CDR3 has 13 amino acids. V shed 3 bases and J shed 7 bases, with 13 bases lying between them. Written as DNA, the CDR3 is TGTGCCAGCAGCTTGGGCGCAGCCCAGGAGCAGTACTTC. Its translation: CASSLGAAQEQYF.

A few counts support this clonotype. The CDR3 here is CASSQLGPGELFF. The CDR3 nucleotides read TGTGCCAGCAGCCAGCTCGGGCCCGGGGAGCTGTTTTTT. The chain joins TRBV7-9 to TRBJ2-2, with D hard to call. Germline V gene data show CDR1 as SEHNR and CDR2 as FQNEAQ (reference sequence). Trimming took off 5 bases at V and 6 bases at J, with 10 bases between the two ends. The CDR3 totals 13 residues.

This clonotype was seen ten or more times. The CDR3 region has the DNA TGTGCCAGCAGTGACTTGCTAGCGGGGAGAGAGACCCAGTACTTC. Amino acid sequence: CASSDLLAGRETQYF. The chain is built from TRBV6-1 and TRBJ2-5; TRBD2 matches 9 bases. Trimming took 3 bases from V and 4 from J; bases not matched to a gene: 6. The CDR3 totals 15 residues. Germline V gene lookup returns CDR1 MNHNS and CDR2 SASEGT.

This clonotype has at least ten counts. The chain couples TRBV5-1 to TRBJ2-7, with 11 bases identical to TRBD1. This CDR3 has 14 residues. CDR1 SGHRS and CDR2 YFSETQ come from the germline V gene. V was pared by 3 bases and J by 2 bases, with 1 base of the junction left unmatched. CDR3 residues: CASSWTGGPYEQYF. CDR3 DNA sequence: TGCGCCAGCAGCTGGACAGGGGGCCCCTACGAGCAGTACTTC.

This clonotype was counted many times. The chain recombines TRBV30 with TRBJ1-2; D gene ambiguous. The CDR3 is made up of 10 amino acids. V lost 5 bases and J lost 8, with 9 bases in between. Germline CDR1 and CDR2: GTSNPN and SVGIG (reference sequence). The CDR3 DNA sequence: TGTGCCTGGCTCGCCGTGGGCTACACCTTC. Protein sequence: CAWLAVGYTF. The full variable domain, rest sourced from reference TRBV30 and TRBJ1-2, is SQTIHQWPATLVQPVGSPLSLECTVEGTSNPNLYWYRQAAGRGLQLLFYSVGIGQISSEVPQNLSASRPQDRQFILSSKKLLLSDSGFYLCAWLAVGYTFGSGTRLTVV.

This clonotype was seen more than once but under ten times. The rearrangement links TRBV20-1 to TRBJ2-1; 11 bases line up with TRBD2. Germline CDR1 and CDR2: DFQATT and SNEGSKA (reference sequence). This CDR3 is built from 16 residues. Trimming took 0 bases from V and 7 from J; bases not matched to a gene: 8. The CDR3 DNA reads as TGCAGTGCTAGAGATGGTCTAGCGGGGGGTAGGAATGAGCAGTTCTTC. Residues: CSARDGLAGGRNEQFF.

This clonotype was seen ten or more times. The chain uses TRBV29-1 and TRBJ2-2, with D possibly TRBD1 on 6 matching bases. The germline V gene encodes CDR1 SQVTM and CDR2 ANQGSEA. V dropped 7 bases and J dropped 3 bases, with 15 bases sitting between them. CDR3 length equals 14 residues. Here the CDR3 reads CSAVVGAYTGELFF. The CDR3 bases are TGCAGCGCAGTAGTGGGGGCCTACACCGGGGAGCTGTTTTTT.

The V call is TRBV20-1, the J call TRBJ2-7; D is perhaps TRBD2 (5 bases). Germline V gene data show CDR1 as DFQATT and CDR2 as SNEGSKA (reference sequence). The CDR3 runs to 12 residues. V shed 3 bases and J shed 2 bases, with 8 bases lying between them. DNA for the CDR3: TGCAGTGCTAGCGGGATAACCTACGAGCAGTACGTC. It is translated as CSASGITYEQYV.

This clonotype was seen at least ten times. This chain uses TRBV6-6 with TRBJ1-1, with no clear D. Germline values: CDR1 MNHNY, CDR2 SVGAGI (reference sequence). V shed 5 bases and J shed 5 bases, with 9 bases lying between them. This CDR3 is built from 12 residues. This CDR3 reads CASSHGKTEAFF. The CDR3 DNA reads as TGTGCCAGCAGTCATGGCAAAACTGAAGCTTTCTTT.

This clonotype has at least ten counts. V gene TRBV5-1 combines with J gene TRBJ1-2; the D gene is possibly TRBD1 (5 bases). The CDR3 length is 16 residues. Looked up from germline, CDR1 is SGHRS and CDR2 is YFSETQ. V was cut by 1 base and J by 3 bases, with 16 bases left in between. The CDR3 region is CASSLSGSRDDYGYTF. CDR3 bases: TGCGCCAGCAGCTTGTCCGGGTCCAGGGACGACTATGGCTACACCTTC.

Points on this clonotype: Possible read error: a much larger clone is one base away. The J gene is TRBJ1-2, the V gene TRBV15; D gene unclear. Trimming cost V 0 bases and J 2 bases, with 4 bases left between them. CDR3 size: 13 residues. Per the germline V gene, CDR1 is LNHNV and CDR2 is YYDKDF (reference sequence). The CDR3 sequence is CATSRDRNYGYTF. For the CDR3, the DNA is TGTGCCACCAGCAGAGACAGAAACTATGGCTACACCTTC.

V gene TRBV30 combines with J gene TRBJ2-5; the D is unclear. Deletions cut 3 bases from V and 2 bases from J, with 13 bases between. This CDR3 is built from 14 residues. CDR1 and CDR2 from the germline V gene are GTSNPN and SVGIG (reference sequence). In DNA, the CDR3 is TGTGCCTGGAGCCCCGTCCGACGACAAGAGACCCAGTACTTC. Its protein is CAWSPVRRQETQYF. Variable domain in full (rest from reference TRBV30 and TRBJ2-5): SQTIHQWPATLVQPVGSPLSLECTVEGTSNPNLYWYRQAAGRGLQLLFYSVGIGQISSEVPQNLSASRPQDRQFILSSKKLLLSDSGFYLCAWSPVRRQETQYFGPGTRLLVL.

This clonotype has a count of ten or more. The rearrangement joins TRBV5-1 to TRBJ2-2; 9 bases are shared with TRBD1. Germline CDR1 SGHRS, CDR2 YFSETQ. V was pared by 8 bases and J by 5 bases, with 10 bases of the junction left unmatched. The CDR3 totals 15 residues. Here the CDR3 DNA reads TGCGCCAGTCGAGCGGGGACAGGGAGGACCGGGGAGCTGTTTTTT. Amino acid sequence: CASRAGTGRTGELFF.

In its sample, this clonotype was seen many times. The gene calls are TRBV6-6 and TRBJ1-5, with D possibly being TRBD1 (5 bases). Germline CDR1 is MNHNY and CDR2 is SVGAGI (reference sequence). Between the trimmed V and J ends, which lost 5 bases and 4 bases, there was a span of 9 bases. This CDR3 region has 13 residues. For the CDR3, the DNA is TGTGCCAGCAGTGTACAGGAGAATCAGCCCCAGCATTTT. Translated: CASSVQENQPQHF.

This clonotype was detected only a few times. This chain uses TRBV6-6 with TRBJ2-1, with TRBD2 matching 8 bases. The CDR3 spans 14 residues. Germline CDR1 and CDR2: MNHNY and SVGAGI (reference sequence). V shed 0 bases and J 10 bases; nucleotides not matched to a gene: 5. The CDR3: CASSYSTGGLEQFF. The CDR3 region has the DNA TGTGCCAGCAGTTACTCGACGGGGGGGCTCGAGCAGTTCTTC.

There are many counts of this clonotype. The V gene is TRBV9, the J gene TRBJ1-5; D remains ambiguous. V lost 1 base and J lost 0, with 14 bases in between. Germline CDR1 SGDLS, CDR2 YYNGEE. The length of the CDR3 is 17 residues. CDR3 amino acids: CASSVYEKTFSNQPQHF. The CDR3 DNA sequence: TGTGCCAGCAGCGTATACGAGAAGACATTTAGCAATCAGCCCCAGCATTTT.

This chain joins TRBV5-1 and TRBJ2-1; D tentatively reads TRBD1 or TRBD2 (5 bases each). In germline, CDR1 is SGHRS, CDR2 YFSETQ. This CDR3 contains 14 residues. V was shortened by 0 bases and J by 5 bases, with 9 bases between the two germline ends. The CDR3 here is CASSLEWGNNEQFF. The CDR3 DNA sequence: TGCGCCAGCAGCTTGGAGTGGGGGAACAATGAGCAGTTCTTC.

This clonotype was counted between two and nine times. The V and J genes are TRBV5-1 and TRBJ2-7; D possibly matches TRBD1 or TRBD2 (5 bases each). Trimming cost V 2 bases and J 0 bases, with 9 bases left between them. From germline, CDR1 is SGHRS and CDR2 YFSETQ. The CDR3 is 14 amino acids. In nucleotides, the CDR3 is TGCGCCAGCAGCTTAAGAGGGGCCTCCTACGAGCAGTACTTC. It codes for CASSLRGASYEQYF.

The V gene is TRBV5-1, the J gene TRBJ2-5; D is undetermined. CDR3 length: 15 residues. Germline CDR1 is SGHRS and CDR2 is YFSETQ. The V gene lost 4 bases and the J gene lost 0 bases, with 13 bases spanning the gap. CDR3 amino acids: CASSPTPDNQETQYF. DNA for the CDR3: TGCGCCAGCAGCCCCACCCCCGACAACCAAGAGACCCAGTACTTC.

This clonotype was recorded many times. This chain links TRBV7-2 with TRBJ2-1, with TRBD1 identical over 9 bases. Germline CDR1 and CDR2: SGHTA and FQGNSA. The CDR3 length is 17 residues. With 4 bases clipped from V and 1 base from J, the junction kept 8 bases outside the gene matches. The CDR3 loop reads CASSSPTGGLSYNEQFF. The CDR3 DNA follows: TGTGCCAGCAGCTCCCCAACAGGGGGCTTGTCCTACAATGAGCAGTTCTTC.

This clonotype has a count of ten or more. The chain links TRBV7-6 to TRBJ2-3, with TRBD2 as a possible D gene (6 bases). Trimming took 4 bases from V and 4 from J, leaving 12 bases between them. The CDR3 has 14 residues. Per germline, CDR1 SGHVS and CDR2 FNYEAQ. The CDR3 DNA is TGTGCCAGCAGCTCCGGGACTCCTTCAGATACGCAGTATTTT. Amino acids: CASSSGTPSDTQYF.

Only a few counts were recorded for this clonotype. The chain has TRBV4-2 and TRBJ1-4, with no clear D. The CDR3 extends over 15 amino acids. The germline V gene has CDR1 LGHNA and CDR2 YNFKEQ. The V end was cut by 4 bases, the J end by 3 bases, with 12 bases between. The DNA for the CDR3 is TGTGCCAGCAGCCGAGAGGCAGTACCTAATGAAAAACTGTTTTTT. It is translated as CASSREAVPNEKLFF.

A few counts support this clonotype. The genes are TRBV5-6 and TRBJ2-5; D is possibly TRBD1 (5 bases). This CDR3 region has 18 residues. CDR1 is SGHDT and CDR2 is YYEEEE in the germline V gene. Trimming stripped 1 base from V and 5 bases from J, with 24 bases between. CDR3 in amino acids: CASSLLDSGATPRETQYF. The CDR3 nucleotides are TGTGCCAGCAGCTTGTTGGATAGTGGGGCGACGCCGAGGGAGACCCAGTACTTC.